The rows below give T cell receptor beta chains drawn from one sample of a study of CD8 T cells in ankylosing spondylitis. TCRdb re-called the 5' RACE reads with MiXCR, one entry per CDR3 protein. Of some 130,000 distinct CDR3 sequences in the sample, about 10% are singletons; the top ten hold roughly 4.5%. Input material: blood, either unsorted or a sorted T cell fraction (not recorded which). The source of these receptors is a female donor with ankylosing spondylitis or in good health (not recorded which). Each CDR3 is given with its conserved first and last residue. The order of the fields is V gene, clone size, D gene, J gene, CDR3 protein, CDR3 DNA. The D gene is left open where the match is weak. Not every row has a clone size; where given, it reads once, few, many or a size class.

>TRBV6-1|many|NA|TRBJ2-6
CASSQDRLSGANVLTF
TGTGCCAGCAGCCAAGACCGCCTCTCTGGGGCCAACGTCCTGACTTTC
>TRBV5-1|many|TRBD2|TRBJ2-5
CASSLAGSGIQETQYF
TGCGCCAGCAGCTTGGCGGGTAGCGGGATACAAGAGACCCAGTACTTC
>TRBV5-1|many|NA|TRBJ2-2
CASTEQTTNTGELFF
TGCGCCAGCACTGAACAGACCACGAACACCGGGGAGCTGTTTTTT
>TRBV20-1|many|NA|TRBJ1-5
CSARGGGNQPQHF
TGCAGTGCTAGGGGAGGGGGCAATCAGCCCCAGCATTTT
>TRBV25-1|many|TRBD2|TRBJ2-1
CASSESLAGHNEQFF
TGTGCCAGCAGTGAAAGCCTAGCGGGCCACAATGAGCAGTTCTTC
>TRBV5-1|few|NA|TRBJ2-7
CASSWTDGTYEQYF
TGCGCCAGCAGCTGGACTGACGGGACCTACGAGCAGTACTTC
>TRBV29-1|many|TRBD2|TRBJ2-7
CSVERAREGPYEQYF
TGCAGCGTTGAAAGGGCCCGGGAGGGCCCCTACGAGCAGTACTTC
>TRBV5-1|many|TRBD2|TRBJ2-3
CASSLAGPSTDTQYF
TGCGCCAGCAGCTTAGCGGGGCCTAGCACAGATACGCAGTATTTT
>TRBV20-1|many|NA|TRBJ2-1
CSAPQADLSYNEQFF
TGCAGTGCCCCCCAAGCGGACCTCTCCTACAATGAGCAGTTCTTC
>TRBV12-3/TRBV12-4|many|TRBD2|TRBJ2-3
CASSSSGLAAHTQYF
TGTGCCAGCAGTTCCTCGGGACTAGCGGCCCATACGCAGTATTTT
>TRBV29-1|many|NA|TRBJ2-3
CSEGDTQYF
TGCAGCGAGGGGGATACGCAGTATTTT
>TRBV19|NA|NA|TRBJ2-7
CASKDIPGPSYEQYF
TGTGCCAGTAAAGATATCCCGGGACCGAGCTACGAGCAGTACTTC
>TRBV7-6|many|NA|TRBJ1-6
CASSLRSGTLHF
TGTGCCAGCAGCCTGAGAAGTGGGACCCTCCACTTT
>TRBV18|many|NA|TRBJ1-1
CASSPTRGVEAFF
TGTGCCAGCTCACCGACCCGGGGGGTGGAAGCTTTCTTT
>TRBV19|NA|NA|TRBJ1-5
CASKVSTGESNQPQHF
TGTGCCAGTAAGGTTTCAACAGGCGAGAGCAATCAGCCCCAGCATTTT
>TRBV14|many|TRBD2|TRBJ2-1
CASSQERRLARLRYNEQFF
TGTGCCAGCAGCCAAGAACGGAGACTAGCTCGTCTTAGGTACAATGAGCAGTTCTTC
>TRBV20-1|many|TRBD1|TRBJ2-4
CSARLGTGGLWNIQYF
TGCAGTGCGCGATTGGGGACAGGGGGTTTATGGAACATTCAGTACTTC